This passage covers 28 T cell receptor beta chains from one sample sequenced in a study of blood T cells in healthy people across ages. The authors ran a second PCR of roughly 6 to 11 cycles using a sample-barcoded 5' primer and a J-beta primer mix. TCRdb re-called the 5' RACE reads with MiXCR, one entry per CDR3 protein. Seen here are about 1 million distinct CDR3 sequences, under 55% observed once, and the top ten hold 15% to 20%. The specimen sequenced was blood. Receptors were obtained from a woman in her sixties in good health.

The chain is built from TRBV9 and TRBJ2-1; a possible D gene is TRBD2 (6 bases). The germline V gene encodes CDR1 SGDLS and CDR2 YYNGEE. The CDR3 runs to 16 residues. Trimming took off 0 bases at V and 2 bases at J, with 12 bases between the two ends. The CDR3 loop is CASSVGVGRAYNEQFF. As DNA, the CDR3 is TGTGCCAGCAGCGTAGGCGTCGGGAGAGCCTACAATGAGCAGTTCTTC.

The chain uses TRBV5-6 and TRBJ2-1, with 7 bases lining up with TRBD2. There are 14 residues in the CDR3. Looked up from germline, CDR1 is SGHDT and CDR2 is YYEEEE. With V trimmed by 4 bases and J by 5 bases, 6 bases remained unmatched. CDR3 coding DNA: TGTGCCAGCAGCGTGGCCGGGACTAACAATGAGCAGTTCTTC. Its protein is CASSVAGTNNEQFF.

V gene TRBV29-1 combines with J gene TRBJ2-1; D gene unclear. The DNA end is a closer match to TRBJ2-7, so the J assignment may be wrong. The CDR3 contains 14 residues. Germline CDR1 is SQVTM and CDR2 is ANQGSEA. In DNA form, the CDR3 reads TGCAGCGTCGTCACTTCCCTCCCCTACAATGAGCAGTACTTC. It yields the protein CSVVTSLPYNEQYF.

The chain is built from TRBV27 and TRBJ2-7; TRBD2 aligns across 8 bases. Germline V lookup: CDR1 MNHEY, CDR2 SMNVEV (reference sequence). V dropped 5 bases and J dropped 5; count of bases not matched to a gene: 11. The CDR3 is 15 amino acids. The CDR3 DNA is TGTGCCAGCAGTCACCAGCGGGAGTTAATCCACGAGCAGTACTTC. This sequence encodes CASSHQRELIHEQYF.

The chain couples TRBV5-1 to TRBJ1-1; 7 bases map to TRBD1. Per germline, CDR1 SGHRS and CDR2 YFSETQ. J gave up 4 bases and V 4 bases, and 4 bases lay outside the gene matches. The CDR3 length is 13 residues. As DNA, the CDR3 is TGCGCCAGCAGCGCCGACAGGGTCACTGAAGCTTTCTTT. Translated, it gives CASSADRVTEAFF.

This chain links TRBV7-3 with TRBJ1-2, with 12 bases identical to TRBD1. This CDR3 is built from 16 residues. V shed 0 bases and J 6 bases; nucleotides not matched to a gene: 5. Germline V gene data show CDR1 as SGHTA and CDR2 as FQGTGA. CDR3 protein: CASSLTGQGAFNGYTF. The CDR3 region has the DNA TGTGCCAGCAGCTTAACGGGACAGGGGGCTTTTAATGGCTACACCTTC.

This clonotype was observed a handful of times. The chain joins TRBV6-5 to TRBJ1-5; 7 positions agree with TRBD1. The V and J ends lost 2 bases and 3 bases, in that order; junction bases with no gene match: 4. Germline V gives CDR1 MNHEY, CDR2 SVGAGI. The CDR3 is made up of 15 amino acids. CDR3 protein: CASSYGQGDNQPQHF. The CDR3 DNA is TGTGCCAGCAGTTACGGGCAGGGGGACAATCAGCCCCAGCATTTT.

This rearrangement joins TRBV5-1 to TRBJ2-7; 8 bases fit TRBD1. This CDR3 has 16 amino acids. The junction had 14 bases not matched to a gene; V was cut back by 7 bases and J by 2 bases. The germline V gene has CDR1 SGHRS and CDR2 YFSETQ. The CDR3 reads CASGQGAGVSTYEQYF. Here the CDR3 DNA reads TGCGCCAGCGGGCAGGGGGCTGGGGTAAGCACCTACGAGCAGTACTTC.

This sequence joins TRBV25-1 and TRBJ1-2; D not certain. V was pared by 4 bases and J by 4 bases, with 13 bases between. The CDR3 is 14 residues long. The V gene's germline CDR1 is MGHDK and CDR2 SYGVNS. CDR3 loop: CASSGRNFGYGYTF. The DNA of the CDR3 is TGTGCCAGCAGTGGGCGGAATTTTGGCTATGGCTACACCTTC.

Comments on this clonotype: This may stem from a read error, because a much larger clone lies one nucleotide away. V usage is TRBV6-6 and J usage is TRBJ2-1, with 8 bases that match TRBD2. Germline assignment: CDR1 MNHNY and CDR2 SVGAGI (reference sequence). The CDR3 runs 15 residues. In nucleotides, the CDR3 is TGTGTCAGCAGCGACCCGACTAGCGAAAACAATGAGCAGTTCTTC. This codes for CVSSDPTSENNEQFF.

The chain couples TRBV12-3 or TRBV12-4 to TRBJ2-5; 8 bases line up with TRBD2. Unmatched junction bases numbered 18, after V lost 7 bases and J lost 11 bases. The CDR3 is 15 residues long. The CDR3 nucleotides are TGTGCCAGCACCCCCTACGCGGGAGGTGGCAATGAGCAGTACTTC. It encodes CASTPYAGGGNEQYF.

The V call is TRBV9, the J call TRBJ2-1; D tentatively fits TRBD1 or TRBD2 (6 bases each). This CDR3 spans 16 amino acids. The ends were cut back, 0 bases at V and 5 bases at J, with 15 bases in the middle. In germline, CDR1 is SGDLS, CDR2 YYNGEE. The CDR3 nucleotides are TGTGCCAGCAGCGTAGCTAGCGCTCACAGGGACAATGAGCAGTTCTTC. As protein: CASSVASAHRDNEQFF. Filled out from reference TRBV9 and TRBJ2-1, the complete variable domain reads DSGVTQTPKHLITATGQRVTLRCSPRSGDLSVYWYQQSLDQGLQFLIQYYNGEERAKGNILERFSAQQFPDLHSELNLSSLELGDSALYFCASSVASAHRDNEQFFGPGTRLTVL.

The genes are TRBV5-1 and TRBJ2-7; TRBD2 matches 10 bases. This CDR3 region has 17 residues. Germline V gene data show CDR1 as SGHRS and CDR2 as YFSETQ. The ends lost 0 bases at V and 5 bases at J; junction bases unmatched: 11. The CDR3 region has the DNA TGCGCCAGCAGCTTGGAGATAGCGGGAGGTCTTAGGGACGAGCAGTACTTC. Translation: CASSLEIAGGLRDEQYF.

This chain uses TRBV4-1 with TRBJ1-1; D unresolved. The germline CDR1 and CDR2 sequences are MGHRA and YSYEKL. V was cut by 1 base and J by 2 bases, with 8 bases left in between. CDR3 length equals 14 residues. CDR3 nucleotides: TGCGCCAGCAGCCAAGGGAACGGAAACACTGAAGCTTTCTTT. It codes for CASSQGNGNTEAFF.

The rearrangement links TRBV5-1 to TRBJ2-1; D gene unclear. This CDR3 has 13 residues. The V and J ends lost 4 bases and 8 bases respectively, with 13 bases between them. CDR1 is SGHRS, CDR2 YFSETQ, per germline. CDR3 sequence: CASSVGPWDEQFF. As DNA, the CDR3 is TGCGCCAGCAGCGTGGGCCCCTGGGATGAGCAGTTCTTC.

This clonotype was seen more than once but under ten times. V is TRBV6-1 and J is TRBJ1-1; 7 nucleotides line up with TRBD1. V shed 5 bases and J 9 bases; nucleotides not matched to a gene: 6. CDR3 length: 12 amino acids. The V gene's germline CDR1 is MNHNS and CDR2 SASEGT. In DNA form, the CDR3 reads TGTGCCAGCAGTTCCCGACAGGGCCAAGCTTTCTTT. It translates to CASSSRQGQAFF.

This chain joins TRBV6-1 and TRBJ2-1; the match to TRBD2 covers 10 bases. From germline, CDR1 is MNHNS and CDR2 SASEGT. J gave up 5 bases and V 3 bases, and 4 bases lay outside the gene matches. The CDR3 spans 15 residues. The CDR3 DNA sequence: TGTGCCAGCAGTGAGGGCCTAGCGGGAGACAATGAGCAGTTCTTC. The encoded protein is CASSEGLAGDNEQFF.

The chain recombines TRBV30 with TRBJ1-4, with 9 bases that match TRBD1. From germline, CDR1 is GTSNPN and CDR2 SVGIG (reference sequence). The CDR3 runs to 16 residues. With 4 bases clipped from V and 5 bases from J, the junction kept 11 bases outside the gene matches. The CDR3 bases are TGTGCCTGGACCCCACTTCGGGGACAGGGAAATGAAAAACTGTTTTTT. It specifies CAWTPLRGQGNEKLFF.

The rearrangement joins TRBV6-5 to TRBJ2-1; 8 nucleotides align to TRBD1. The assigned J gene may be wrong: the sequence end matches TRBJ2-7 better. The germline CDR1 and CDR2 sequences are MNHEY and SVGAGI. This CDR3 is built from 15 residues. The CDR3 sequence is CASSLTGASYNEQYF. The CDR3 bases are TGTGCCAGCAGCCTGACAGGGGCGTCCTACAATGAGCAGTACTTC.

The J gene is TRBJ2-1, the V gene TRBV9; 14 bases are shared with TRBD2. This CDR3 comprises 17 residues. The junction had 9 bases not matched to a gene; V was cut back by 3 bases and J by 7 bases. Germline assignment: CDR1 SGDLS and CDR2 YYNGEE. This CDR3 is CASSAGSGLAGDNEQFF. The CDR3 region has the DNA TGTGCCAGCAGCGCTGGCTCGGGACTAGCGGGAGATAATGAGCAGTTCTTC.

This clonotype has a single count. V is TRBV7-3 and J is TRBJ2-3; TRBD2 agrees at 9 bases. The CDR3 is 16 residues long. Trimming removed 2 bases from V and 5 bases from J; junction bases left unmatched: 8. In germline, CDR1 is SGHTA, CDR2 FQGTGA. The CDR3 loop is CASSLSPAGGIDTQYF. DNA of the CDR3: TGTGCCAGCAGCTTATCCCCAGCGGGAGGAATAGATACGCAGTATTTT.

The V call is TRBV20-1, the J call TRBJ2-3; D gene unclear. V was clipped by 6 bases and J by 7 bases, with 17 bases between them. Looked up from germline, CDR1 is DFQATT and CDR2 is SNEGSKA (reference sequence). There are 13 residues in the CDR3. The CDR3 spells CSADPKTAYTQYF. DNA of the CDR3: TGCAGTGCGGACCCTAAAACTGCGTATACGCAGTATTTT.

The V and J genes are TRBV12-3 or TRBV12-4 and TRBJ1-2; D might be TRBD1 (5 bases). Trimming took off 5 bases at V and 10 bases at J, with 29 bases between the two ends. This CDR3 comprises 17 residues. The CDR3 bases are TGTGCCAGCAGTCCGCTCTCTCTAGGCAGGGAGGAGGATGACTACACCTTC. Protein sequence: CASSPLSLGREEDDYTF.

The V call is TRBV29-1, the J call TRBJ2-5, with TRBD1 matching 8 bases. The CDR3 contains 12 residues. The germline CDR1 and CDR2 sequences are SQVTM and ANQGSEA. Trimming at V came to 7 bases and at J to 11 bases, leaving 12 bases not matched to a gene. CDR3 nucleotide sequence: TGCAGCGCGACCCACAGGGGGGCTGAGCAGTACTTC. It is translated as CSATHRGAEQYF.

The rearrangement joins TRBV28 to TRBJ2-1, with TRBD1 identical over 11 bases. The CDR3 contains 17 residues. CDR1 and CDR2 (germline): MDHEN, SYDVKM. With 7 bases clipped from V and 3 bases from J, the junction kept 11 bases outside the gene matches. CDR3 DNA sequence: TGTGCCAGCATTTATTCCACCGGGACAGGGGGCTACAATGAGCAGTTCTTC. It encodes CASIYSTGTGGYNEQFF.

The rearrangement uses TRBV20-1 and TRBJ2-7; D gene unclear. V was trimmed by 1 base and J by 6 bases, leaving 19 bases between them. CDR3 length: 15 residues. The germline gives CDR1 DFQATT, CDR2 SNEGSKA (reference sequence). The CDR3 loop reads CSARGVGLPLVEQYF. In DNA form, the CDR3 reads TGCAGTGCTAGAGGCGTGGGTCTCCCGTTAGTCGAGCAGTACTTC.

The genes are TRBV7-6 and TRBJ2-5; a weak D match, TRBD1 (6 bases). The assigned J gene may be wrong: the sequence end matches TRBJ2-7 better. The CDR3 sequence is 16 residues long. Germline V gives CDR1 SGHVS, CDR2 FNYEAQ. CDR3 sequence reads: CASTESVLRGVGEQYF. Written as DNA, the CDR3 is TGTGCCAGCACCGAATCTGTTCTCAGGGGTGTGGGCGAGCAGTACTTC.

This clonotype was found a few times. V usage is TRBV29-1 and J usage is TRBJ2-1; D may be TRBD2 (6 bases). Deletions cut 4 bases from V and 3 bases from J, with 10 bases between. CDR3 length: 13 amino acids. Germline assignment: CDR1 SQVTM and CDR2 ANQGSEA. The DNA for the CDR3 is TGCAGCGTTGTAGCGGCGGGCTACAATGAGCAGTTCTTC. It codes for CSVVAAGYNEQFF.